This T cell receptor beta chain was captured in a study of T cells expressing NK-cell markers. Looking at the study overall: There were seven HCMV-seropositive donors and one seronegative donor among the eight sequenced.

The germline gives CDR1 LGHDT, CDR2 YNNKEL (reference sequence). The CDR3 consists of 15 residues. Study findings and constraints: As a fraction of CD8+ T cells, dominant NKG2C+ clonotypes reached about 1.0-8% in six or seven donors.

Concerning this clonotype: What it recognizes is unknown.

It was by 5'RACE template switching with UMIs that TCR beta cDNA was made. TCRdb re-analyzed the 5' RACE reads; it lists each CDR3 protein once, without DNA. Its clone listing holds about 150,000 distinct CDR3 sequences. The TCR comes from a man aged 18 to 69 in good health. Specimen: blood T cells: a sorted CD56 or NKG2C T cell subset, CD4+ or CD8+ T cells, or bulk PBMC T cells (not recorded which). The gene calls are TRBV3-1 and TRBJ2-7; the TRBD2 assignment by TCRdb is unverifiable without DNA. The CDR3 loop is CASSQDGSFGYEQYF.